This T cell receptor beta chain was recovered during a study of blood T cells in healthy people across ages. Broader study findings: Higher naive T cell percentage went strongly together with higher TCR beta diversity.

The CDR3 consists of 14 residues. Trimming cost V 2 bases and J 5 bases, with 13 bases left between them. From germline, CDR1 is MNHEY and CDR2 SMNVEV (reference sequence). The second PCR ran about 6 to 12 cycles with a sample-barcoded 5' primer and J-beta primers. Each cDNA molecule, via a template-switch adaptor with 12 random nucleotides, was tagged. TCRdb re-analysed the 5' RACE reads in MiXCR, keeping a single row per CDR3 protein. The repertoire holds about 770,000 distinct CDR3 sequences, with 44% as singletons. About this clonotype itself: Its antigen is not identified.

The chain recombines TRBV27 with TRBJ2-7; tentatively, D is TRBD1 or TRBD2 (6 bases each). Source material: blood. This clonotype originated in a man in his sixties in good health. CDR3 in amino acids: CASSLIGGPNEQYF. CDR3 coding DNA: TGTGCCAGCAGTTTAATTGGGGGGCCAAACGAGCAGTACTTC.